What follows is one TCR beta chain and its context. Its matching antigen is unknown. This table comes from immunoSEQ multiplex PCR, and its TCRdb copy is limited to in-frame clones, with some not included. Among 90,000 to 150,000 clones, 75% to 90% were seen once, and the ten largest hold 6% to 8%. The record originates from a study of T cell responses to AZD1222 COVID-19 vaccine. Overall study findings and caveats: The donor cohort was predominantly white British with a female majority, and clonal diversity may have been underestimated. With two AZD1222 doses given, Spike-specific TCR breadth and depth both rose. With dominance at 160-218 and 743-854, vaccine-associated CD4 TCRs spanned spike.

V lost 6 bases and J lost 6; bases outside the gene matches: 5. This CDR3 has 13 amino acids. Germline loops: CDR1 LNHDA, CDR2 SQIVND (reference sequence). Pooling of second doses given at about 4 or about 12 weeks was done. This TCR was recovered from an adult who received the AZD1222 COVID-19 vaccine. The chain is built from TRBV19 and TRBJ2-3; TRBD1 aligns across 8 bases. This specimen was peripheral blood, taken 28 days after the second AZD1222 dose. As DNA, the CDR3 is TGTGCCAGTAGCCCCAGGGGGCCGGATACGCAGTATTTT. Translating it yields CASSPRGPDTQYF.